This passage covers 6 T cell receptor beta chains from one sample sequenced in a study of blood T cell repertoires in COVID-19. TCRdb's copy holds only in-frame clones and misses some; the assay was immunoSEQ multiplex PCR. The data show approximately 170,000 clones, about 88% seen once. The sample consisted of peripheral blood. These receptors originate from a man between 60 and 70 years old with acute or convalescent COVID-19.

This clone was detected a few times. V is TRBV5-1 and J is TRBJ2-5; 7 nucleotides align to TRBD1. From germline, CDR1 is SGHRS and CDR2 YFSETQ. V shed 4 bases, J shed 1 base, and the junction held 4 bases outside the gene matches. The CDR3 is 14 amino acids. The CDR3 region is CASSRDSPQETQYF. The CDR3 DNA follows: TGCGCCAGCAGCCGGGACAGTCCCCAAGAGACCCAGTACTTC.

This chain joins TRBV24-1 and TRBJ2-5; a possible D gene is TRBD2 (6 bases). Trimming took 0 bases from V and 5 from J, leaving 12 bases between them. CDR3 length equals 15 residues. CDR1 KGHDR and CDR2 SFDVKD come from the germline V gene. The CDR3 DNA follows: TGTGCCACCAGTGATTTGCTGCGGGATAAGGAGACCCAGTACTTC. It specifies CATSDLLRDKETQYF.

The J gene is TRBJ2-1, the V gene TRBV4-1, with 12 bases matching TRBD2. With 0 bases clipped from V and 7 bases from J, the junction kept 13 bases outside the gene matches. The germline V gene has CDR1 MGHRA and CDR2 YSYEKL. CDR3 length: 19 residues. The CDR3 nucleotides read TGCGCCAGCAGCCAAGATGAGATAACTAGCGGGGGGCGGTATAATGAGCAGTTCTTC. It specifies CASSQDEITSGGRYNEQFF.

V is TRBV15 and J is TRBJ2-5; the match to TRBD2 covers 7 bases. Germline CDR1 is LNHNV and CDR2 is YYDKDF (reference sequence). CDR3 length equals 17 residues. V lost 6 bases to trimming and J lost 4 bases; unmatched junction nucleotides: 17. CDR3 protein: CATRAERPGGRGETQYF. The CDR3 region has the DNA TGTGCCACCAGAGCAGAGAGGCCCGGAGGGAGGGGAGAGACCCAGTACTTC.

The chain carries TRBV7-3 and TRBJ1-3; 7 positions agree with TRBD1. CDR1 and CDR2 (germline): SGHTA, FQGTGA. The CDR3 runs to 16 residues. J was trimmed by 4 bases and V by 3 bases; bases with no gene match: 9. CDR3 amino acids: CASSLGPGQSGNTIYF. The CDR3 region has the DNA TGTGCCAGCAGCTTGGGGCCGGGACAGTCGGGAAACACCATATATTTT.

The V call is TRBV7-2, the J call TRBJ1-2; the D is unclear. V was pared by 1 base and J by 8 bases, with 14 bases between. The CDR3 is 14 amino acids. Germline CDR1 is SGHTA and CDR2 is FQGNSA. The CDR3 reads CASSLESEAPGYTF. The CDR3 DNA reads TGTGCCAGCAGCTTAGAATCGGAGGCCCCAGGCTACACCTTC.